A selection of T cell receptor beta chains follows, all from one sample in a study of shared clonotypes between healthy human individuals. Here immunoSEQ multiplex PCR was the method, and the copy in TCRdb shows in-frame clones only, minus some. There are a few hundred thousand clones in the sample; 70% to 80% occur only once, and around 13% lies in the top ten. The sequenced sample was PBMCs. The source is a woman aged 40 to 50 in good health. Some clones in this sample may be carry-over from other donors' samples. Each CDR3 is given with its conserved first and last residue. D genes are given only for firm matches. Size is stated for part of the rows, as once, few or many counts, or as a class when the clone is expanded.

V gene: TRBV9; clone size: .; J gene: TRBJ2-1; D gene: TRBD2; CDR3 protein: CASSEGTSGSSYNEQFF; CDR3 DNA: TGTGCCAGCAGCGAGGGGACTAGCGGGAGCTCCTACAATGAGCAGTTCTTC
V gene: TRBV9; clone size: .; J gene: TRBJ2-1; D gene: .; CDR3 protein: CASSPSGVWGNEQFF; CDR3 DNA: TGTGCCAGCAGCCCATCGGGAGTCTGGGGGAATGAGCAGTTCTTC
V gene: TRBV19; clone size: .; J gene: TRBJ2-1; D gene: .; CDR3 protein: CASSIDPSSNEQFF; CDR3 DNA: TGTGCCAGTAGTATCGACCCTTCATCAAATGAGCAGTTCTTC
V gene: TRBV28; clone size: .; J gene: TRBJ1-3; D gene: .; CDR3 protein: CASTAAGGSGNTIYF; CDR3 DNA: TGTGCCAGCACCGCGGCCGGGGGCTCGGGAAACACCATATATTTT
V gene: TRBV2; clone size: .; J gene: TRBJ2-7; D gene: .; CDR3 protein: CASSGPGSPTRHSYEQYF; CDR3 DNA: TGTGCCAGCAGCGGGCCCGGAAGCCCGACCCGACACTCCTACGAGCAGTACTTC
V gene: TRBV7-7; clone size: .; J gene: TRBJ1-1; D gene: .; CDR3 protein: CASSLEIKNTEAFF; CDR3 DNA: TGTGCCAGCAGCTTAGAGATCAAGAACACTGAAGCTTTCTTT
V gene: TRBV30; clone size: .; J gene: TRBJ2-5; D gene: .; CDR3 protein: CAWSTTLGETQYF; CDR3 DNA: TGTGCCTGGAGTACGACGCTCGGGGAGACCCAGTACTTC
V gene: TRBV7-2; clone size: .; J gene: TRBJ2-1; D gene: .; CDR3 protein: CASSLIEGGASNEQFF; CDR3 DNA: TGTGCCAGCAGCTTAATTGAGGGGGGCGCGTCAAATGAGCAGTTCTTC
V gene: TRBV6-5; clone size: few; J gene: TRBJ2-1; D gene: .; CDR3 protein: CASSYGRASYNEQFF; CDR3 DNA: TGTGCCAGCAGTTACGGCAGAGCCTCCTACAATGAGCAGTTCTTC
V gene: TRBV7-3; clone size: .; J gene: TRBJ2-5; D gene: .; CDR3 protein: CASSSSGLGETQYF; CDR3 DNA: TGTGCCAGCAGCTCCTCAGGGTTGGGAGAGACCCAGTACTTC
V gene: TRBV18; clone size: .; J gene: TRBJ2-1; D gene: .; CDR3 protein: CASSPSPRGVEQFF; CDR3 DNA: TGTGCCAGCTCACCGAGCCCAAGGGGCGTTGAGCAGTTCTTC
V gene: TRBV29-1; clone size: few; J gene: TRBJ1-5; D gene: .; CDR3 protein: CSAQGSNQPQHF; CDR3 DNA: TGCAGCGCACAGGGTAGCAATCAGCCCCAGCATTTT
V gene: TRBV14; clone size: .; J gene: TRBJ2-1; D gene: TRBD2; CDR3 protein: CASSQETSGRNEQFF; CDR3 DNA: TGTGCCAGCAGCCAAGAAACTAGCGGGAGGAATGAGCAGTTCTTC
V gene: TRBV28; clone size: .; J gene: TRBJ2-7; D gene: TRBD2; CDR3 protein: CASSPSREAYEQYF; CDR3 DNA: TGTGCCAGCAGTCCGTCTCGGGAGGCCTACGAGCAGTACTTC
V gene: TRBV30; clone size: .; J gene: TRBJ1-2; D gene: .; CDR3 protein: CAWKPGGEYGYTF; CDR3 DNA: TGTGCCTGGAAACCCGGGGGGGAATACGGCTACACCTTC
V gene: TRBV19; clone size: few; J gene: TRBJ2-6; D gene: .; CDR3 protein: CATSLDHSGANVLTF; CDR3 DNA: TGTGCCACCAGCCTGGATCACTCTGGGGCCAACGTCCTGACTTTC
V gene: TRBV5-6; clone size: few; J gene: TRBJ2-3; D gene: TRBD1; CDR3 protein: CASSKLADRETDTQYF; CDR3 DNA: TGTGCCAGCAGCAAGTTAGCGGACAGGGAGACCGATACGCAGTATTTT
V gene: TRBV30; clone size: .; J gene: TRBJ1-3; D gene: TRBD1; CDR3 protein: CAWGQGVTGNTIYF; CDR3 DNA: TGTGCCTGGGGGCAGGGGGTAACTGGAAACACCATATATTTT
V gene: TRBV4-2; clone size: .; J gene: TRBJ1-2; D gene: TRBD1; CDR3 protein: CASSLDRDPLYGYTF; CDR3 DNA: TGTGCCAGCAGCCTGGACAGGGATCCCCTCTATGGCTACACCTTC
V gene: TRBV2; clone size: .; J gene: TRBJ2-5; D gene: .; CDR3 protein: CASSEQGSPGETQYF; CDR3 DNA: TGTGCCAGCAGTGAACAGGGATCCCCGGGGGAGACCCAGTACTTC
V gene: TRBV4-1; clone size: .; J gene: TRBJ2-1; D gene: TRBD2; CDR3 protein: CASSRRTSGVNEQFF; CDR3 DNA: TGCGCCAGCAGCCGCCGGACTAGCGGAGTAAATGAGCAGTTCTTC
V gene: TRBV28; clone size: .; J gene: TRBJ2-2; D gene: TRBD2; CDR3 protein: CASSFSGEGRTGELFF; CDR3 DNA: TGTGCCAGCAGTTTTTCTGGGGAGGGGAGAACCGGGGAGCTGTTTTTT
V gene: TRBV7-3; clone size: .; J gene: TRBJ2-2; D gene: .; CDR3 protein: CASSLLTNTGELFF; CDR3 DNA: TGTGCCAGCAGCTTGCTAACGAACACCGGGGAGCTGTTTTTT
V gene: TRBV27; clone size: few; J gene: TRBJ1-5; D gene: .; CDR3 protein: CASSFTGSGNQPQHF; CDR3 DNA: TGTGCCAGCAGTTTCACAGGGTCGGGCAATCAGCCCCAGCATTTT
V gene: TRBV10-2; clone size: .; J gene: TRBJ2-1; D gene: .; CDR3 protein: CASRETGQGNEQFF; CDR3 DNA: TGCGCCAGCAGAGAGACTGGCCAAGGCAATGAGCAGTTCTTC
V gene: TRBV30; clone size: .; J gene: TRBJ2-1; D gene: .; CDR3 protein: CAWSVRGGRGYNEQFF; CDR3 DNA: TGTGCCTGGAGTGTACGGGGTGGGAGAGGGTACAATGAGCAGTTCTTC
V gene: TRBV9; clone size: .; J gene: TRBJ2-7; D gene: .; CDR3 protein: CASSVGLAATTGEQYF; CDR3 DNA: TGTGCCAGCAGCGTAGGTCTGGCGGCCACTACGGGGGAGCAGTACTTC
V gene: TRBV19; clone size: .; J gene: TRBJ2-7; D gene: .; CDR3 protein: CASSNSAVYEQYF; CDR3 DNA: TGTGCCAGTTCTAATTCCGCGGTCTACGAGCAGTACTTC